This T cell receptor beta chain originates from a study of CD8 T cells in Susac syndrome. RNA in amounts of roughly 0.5 to 1 ug was reverse transcribed with random hexamers. Amplification of TCR beta CDR3 was carried out by immunoSEQ multiplex PCR, which covered 54 Vbeta and 13 Jbeta segments. TCRdb processed the immunoSEQ multiplex PCR reads anew with MiXCR; each CDR3 protein has one entry. The data show hundreds of thousands of distinct CDR3 sequences, with about 88% seen just once and 0.18% held by the top ten. This CDR3 has 17 residues. Germline CDR1 reads DFQATT; CDR2 reads SNEGSKA (reference sequence). The V end lost 5 bases, the J end lost 3 bases, and 24 bases lay between the germline ends. Sequencing of TCR beta was undertaken in CD8+ and CD4+ T cells derived from blood.

The clonotype originates from a human donor with multiple sclerosis. The chain employs TRBV20-1 and TRBJ2-3, with D maybe TRBD2 (6 bases). Material for sequencing was CD8+ T cells from PBMCs. CDR3 coding DNA: TGCAGTGCTCCCCTCGACCGGGGGATTCTGGTGACAGATACGCAGTATTTT. It translates to CSAPLDRGILVTDTQYF.